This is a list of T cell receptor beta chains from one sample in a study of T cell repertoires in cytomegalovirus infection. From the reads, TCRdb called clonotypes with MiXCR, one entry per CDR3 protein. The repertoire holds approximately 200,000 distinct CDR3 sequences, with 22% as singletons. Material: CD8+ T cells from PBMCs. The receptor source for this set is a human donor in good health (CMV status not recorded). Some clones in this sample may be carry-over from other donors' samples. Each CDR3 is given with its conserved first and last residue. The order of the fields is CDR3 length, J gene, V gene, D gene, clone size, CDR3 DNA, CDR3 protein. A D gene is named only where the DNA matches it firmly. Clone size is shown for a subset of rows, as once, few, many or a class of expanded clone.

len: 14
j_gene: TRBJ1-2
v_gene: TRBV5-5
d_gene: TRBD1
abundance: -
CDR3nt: TGTGCCAGCAGCGGGCCCCGACAGGGGGCTGGCTACACCTTC
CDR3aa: CASSGPRQGAGYTF

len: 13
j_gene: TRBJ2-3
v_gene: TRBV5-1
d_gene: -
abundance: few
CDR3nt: TGCGCCACCGCAGGAACTAGCACAGATACGCAGTATTTT
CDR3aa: CATAGTSTDTQYF

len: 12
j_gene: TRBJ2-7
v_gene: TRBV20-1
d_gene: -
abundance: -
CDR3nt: TGCAGTGCTCGGGACAACTACTACGAGCAGTACTTC
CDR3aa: CSARDNYYEQYF

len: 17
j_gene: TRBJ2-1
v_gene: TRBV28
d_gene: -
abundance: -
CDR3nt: TGTGCCAGCAGTTTACCCAGTGGAGGGGGCATCAATTATGAGCAGTTCTTC
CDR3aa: CASSLPSGGGINYEQFF

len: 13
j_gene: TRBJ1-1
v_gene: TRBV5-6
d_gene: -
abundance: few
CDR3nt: TGTGCCAGCAGCTTCGAGCAGGGTGCTGAAGCTTTCTTT
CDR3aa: CASSFEQGAEAFF

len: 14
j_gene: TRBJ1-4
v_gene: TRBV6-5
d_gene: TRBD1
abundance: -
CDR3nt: TGTGCCAGCAGTTATAGTACAGGGGGTGAAAAACTGTTTTTT
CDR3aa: CASSYSTGGEKLFF

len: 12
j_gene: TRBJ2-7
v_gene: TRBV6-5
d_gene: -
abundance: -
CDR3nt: TGTGCCAGCAGTTACCTGAACAGGGAGCAGTACTTC
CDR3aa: CASSYLNREQYF

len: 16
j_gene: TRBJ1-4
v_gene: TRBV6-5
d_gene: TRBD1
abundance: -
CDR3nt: TGTGCCAGCAGTCGAGAGAGACAGGGGTATGATGAAAAACTGTTTTTT
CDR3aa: CASSRERQGYDEKLFF

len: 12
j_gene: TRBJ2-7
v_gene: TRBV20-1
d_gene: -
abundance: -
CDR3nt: TGCAGTGCTACTCTCCTCTCCTACGAGCAGTACTTC
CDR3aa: CSATLLSYEQYF

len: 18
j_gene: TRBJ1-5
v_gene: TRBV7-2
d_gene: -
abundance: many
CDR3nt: TGTGCCAGCAGATCACGACAGAAGGGTCTGTCCTCCTTAGGGCCCCAGCATTTT
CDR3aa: CASRSRQKGLSSLGPQHF

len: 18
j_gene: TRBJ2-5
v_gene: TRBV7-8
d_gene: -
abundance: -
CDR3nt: TGTGCCAGCAGCTTAGCGGGCGTCCTCCAGGGCCCCCAAGAGACCCAGTACTTC
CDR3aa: CASSLAGVLQGPQETQYF

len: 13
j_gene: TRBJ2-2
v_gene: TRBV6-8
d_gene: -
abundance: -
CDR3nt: TGTGCCGGGGTCCCCCAAGGCACCGGGGAGCTGTTTTTT
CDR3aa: CAGVPQGTGELFF

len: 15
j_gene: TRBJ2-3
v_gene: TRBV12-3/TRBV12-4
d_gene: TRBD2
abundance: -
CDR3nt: TGTGCCAGCGGGACTAGCGGGGGTCGCGCAGATACGCAGTATTTT
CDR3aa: CASGTSGGRADTQYF

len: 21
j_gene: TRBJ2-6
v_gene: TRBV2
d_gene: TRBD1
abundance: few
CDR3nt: TGTGCCAGCAGTGAAGCGCTCTACCCGGGACAGGGTGTAGGTGGGGCCAACGTCCTGACTTTC
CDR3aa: CASSEALYPGQGVGGANVLTF

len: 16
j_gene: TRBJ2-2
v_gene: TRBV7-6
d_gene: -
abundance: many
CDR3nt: TGTGCCAGCAGCTTAATGGCGGCAGGGGATGCCGGGGAGCTGTTTTTT
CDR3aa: CASSLMAAGDAGELFF

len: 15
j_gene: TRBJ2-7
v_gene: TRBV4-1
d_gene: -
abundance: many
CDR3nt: TGCGCCAGCAGCCAAGGTGAACTAGGAGTCTACGAGCAGTACTTC
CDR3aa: CASSQGELGVYEQYF

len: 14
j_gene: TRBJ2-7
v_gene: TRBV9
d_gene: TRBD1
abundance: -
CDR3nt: TGTGCCAGCAGCGTAGCCGGACAGGGACCCGAGCAGTACTTC
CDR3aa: CASSVAGQGPEQYF

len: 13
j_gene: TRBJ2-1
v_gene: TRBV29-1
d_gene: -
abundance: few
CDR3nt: TGCAGCGTTGTAGGGGAATTCTACAATGAGCAGTTCTTC
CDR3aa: CSVVGEFYNEQFF

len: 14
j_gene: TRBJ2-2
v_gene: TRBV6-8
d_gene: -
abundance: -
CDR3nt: TGTGCCAGCAGTTACTTAGTCGGGGCCGGGGAGCTGTTTTTT
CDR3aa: CASSYLVGAGELFF

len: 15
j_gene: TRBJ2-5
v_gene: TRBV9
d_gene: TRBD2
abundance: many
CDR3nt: TGTGCCAGCAGCGTAGCTCGGGGGGTCCAAGAGACCCAGTACTTC
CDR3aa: CASSVARGVQETQYF

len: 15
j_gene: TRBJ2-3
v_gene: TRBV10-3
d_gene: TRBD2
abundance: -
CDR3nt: TGTGCCATCAGTATCTCGGGGGGACTCACAGATACGCAGTATTTT
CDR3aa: CAISISGGLTDTQYF

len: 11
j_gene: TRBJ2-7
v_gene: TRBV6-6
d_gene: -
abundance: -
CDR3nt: TGTGCCAGCCAAGAGTCGTACGAGCAGTACTTC
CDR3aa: CASQESYEQYF

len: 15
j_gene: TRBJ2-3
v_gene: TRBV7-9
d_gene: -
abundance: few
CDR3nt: TGTGCCAGCAGCGCTCCGGGCTCAACCACAGATACGCAGTATTTT
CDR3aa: CASSAPGSTTDTQYF

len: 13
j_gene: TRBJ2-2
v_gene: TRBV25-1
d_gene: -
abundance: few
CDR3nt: TGTGCCAGCAGTTTTCAGGATGGCGGGGAGCTGTTTTTT
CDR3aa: CASSFQDGGELFF

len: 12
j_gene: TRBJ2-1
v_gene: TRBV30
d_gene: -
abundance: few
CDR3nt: TGTGCCTGGAGCCCATTGTGGGGGGAGCAGTTCTTC
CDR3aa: CAWSPLWGEQFF

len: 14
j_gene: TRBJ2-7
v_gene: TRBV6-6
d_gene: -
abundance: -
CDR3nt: TGTGCCAGCAATCCGGACGGGCCGACCTACGAGCAGTACTTC
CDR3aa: CASNPDGPTYEQYF

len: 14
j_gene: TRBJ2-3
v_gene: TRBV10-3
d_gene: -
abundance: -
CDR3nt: TGTGCCATCAGTGAGTCAGGGGCCCCAGATACGCAGTATTTT
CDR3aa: CAISESGAPDTQYF

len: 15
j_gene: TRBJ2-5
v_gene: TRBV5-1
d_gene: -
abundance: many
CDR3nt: TGCGCCAGCAGCTCCCTAGGGGGTGCCCAAGAGACCCAGTACTTC
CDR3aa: CASSSLGGAQETQYF

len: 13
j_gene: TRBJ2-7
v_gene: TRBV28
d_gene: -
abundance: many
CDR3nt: TGTGCCAGCAGTTTAGGTGGGACTCCCGAGCAGTACTTC
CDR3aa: CASSLGGTPEQYF

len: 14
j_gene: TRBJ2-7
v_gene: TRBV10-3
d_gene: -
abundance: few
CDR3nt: TGTGCCATCACCCGAGAAAGCTCTTCCTACGAGCAGTACTTC
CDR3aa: CAITRESSSYEQYF

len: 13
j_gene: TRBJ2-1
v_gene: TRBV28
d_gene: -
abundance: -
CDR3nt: TGTGCCAGCAGTGGCTGGCAAAAAAATGAGCAGTTCTTC
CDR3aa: CASSGWQKNEQFF

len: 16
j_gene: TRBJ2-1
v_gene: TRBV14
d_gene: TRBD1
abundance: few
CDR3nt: TGTGCCAGCAGCCAAGATTGGGGACAGTTCTACAATGAGCAGTTCTTC
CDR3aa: CASSQDWGQFYNEQFF

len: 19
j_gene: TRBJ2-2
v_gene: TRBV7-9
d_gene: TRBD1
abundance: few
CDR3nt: TGTGCCAGCAGTTCTACCGGGACAGGGGGAAACAGGGATACCGGGGAGCTGTTTTTT
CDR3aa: CASSSTGTGGNRDTGELFF

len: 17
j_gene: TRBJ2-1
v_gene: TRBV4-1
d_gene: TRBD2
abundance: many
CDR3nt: TGCGCCAGCAGCCTAGGCATGGGCGGGGGGTCCTACAATGAGCAGTTCTTC
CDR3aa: CASSLGMGGGSYNEQFF

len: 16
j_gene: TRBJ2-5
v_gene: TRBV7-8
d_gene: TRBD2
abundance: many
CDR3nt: TGTGCCAGCAGCTTAGTTCCGGGGGGGCGCCAAGAGACCCAGTACTTC
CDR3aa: CASSLVPGGRQETQYF

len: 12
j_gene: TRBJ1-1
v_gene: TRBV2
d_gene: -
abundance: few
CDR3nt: TGTGCCAGCAATAAAGCCGACCCTGAAGCTTTCTTT
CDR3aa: CASNKADPEAFF

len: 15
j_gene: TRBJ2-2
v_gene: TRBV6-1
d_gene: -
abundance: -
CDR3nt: TGTGCCAGCAGGCCCGGGACTGCAAACACCGGGGAGCTGTTTTTT
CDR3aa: CASRPGTANTGELFF

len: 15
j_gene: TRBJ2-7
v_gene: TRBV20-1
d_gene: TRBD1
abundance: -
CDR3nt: TGCAGTGCTAGAGATGTGGACAGGGGGGTATACGAGCAGTACTTC
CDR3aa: CSARDVDRGVYEQYF

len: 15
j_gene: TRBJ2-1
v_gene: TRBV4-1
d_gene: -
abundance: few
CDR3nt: TGCGCCAGCAGCCAAGAAAGGCCCACTTACAATGAGCAGTTCTTC
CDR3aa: CASSQERPTYNEQFF

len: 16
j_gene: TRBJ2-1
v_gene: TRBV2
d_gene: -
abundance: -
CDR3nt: TGTGCCAGCACCGACCGATTAGGGGTACAGTACAATGAGCAGTTCTTC
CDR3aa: CASTDRLGVQYNEQFF

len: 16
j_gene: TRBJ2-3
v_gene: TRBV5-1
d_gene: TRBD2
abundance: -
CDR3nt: TGCGCCAGCAGCTTGGTTCCGGGGGGGATAACAGATACGCAGTATTTT
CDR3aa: CASSLVPGGITDTQYF

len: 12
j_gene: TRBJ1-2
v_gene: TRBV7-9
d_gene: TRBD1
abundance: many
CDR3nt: TGTGCCAGCAGCCTGACAGGGTCTGGCTACACCTTC
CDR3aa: CASSLTGSGYTF

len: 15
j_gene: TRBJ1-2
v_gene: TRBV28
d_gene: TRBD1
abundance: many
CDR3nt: TGTGCCAGCAGAATTGGGACAGGCCTGAACTATGGCTACACCTTC
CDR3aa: CASRIGTGLNYGYTF

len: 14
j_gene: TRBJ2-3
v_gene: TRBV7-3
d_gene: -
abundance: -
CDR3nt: TGTGCCAGCAGCTTAGATTGGGGTGCAGATACGCAGTATTTT
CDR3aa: CASSLDWGADTQYF

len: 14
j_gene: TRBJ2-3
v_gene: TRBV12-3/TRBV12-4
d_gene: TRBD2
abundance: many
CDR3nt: TGTGCCAGCAGTTTAGCCCACGGGACTAATACGCAGTATTTT
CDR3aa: CASSLAHGTNTQYF

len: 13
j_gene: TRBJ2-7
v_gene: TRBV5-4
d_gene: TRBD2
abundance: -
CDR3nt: TGTGCCAGCAGCCCAGCGGGGGGGCTCGAGCAGTACTTC
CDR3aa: CASSPAGGLEQYF

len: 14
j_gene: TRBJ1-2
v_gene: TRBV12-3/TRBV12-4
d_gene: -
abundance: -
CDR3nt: TGTGCCAGCAGTTTATACCCAGGGGCCTATGGCTACACCTTC
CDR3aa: CASSLYPGAYGYTF

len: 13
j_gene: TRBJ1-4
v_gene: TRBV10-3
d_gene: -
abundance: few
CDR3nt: TGTGCCATCAGTGAGTCTGCTGGAGAAAAACTGTTTTTT
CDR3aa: CAISESAGEKLFF

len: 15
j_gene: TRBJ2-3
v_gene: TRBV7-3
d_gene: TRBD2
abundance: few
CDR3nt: TGTGCCAGCAGCCCCTTTGCGGGGGGGGCAGATACGCAGTATTTT
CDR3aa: CASSPFAGGADTQYF

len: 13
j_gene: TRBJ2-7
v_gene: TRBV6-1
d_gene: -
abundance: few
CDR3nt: TGTGCCAGCAGTGAACTAGGGTTCAACGAGCAGTACTTC
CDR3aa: CASSELGFNEQYF

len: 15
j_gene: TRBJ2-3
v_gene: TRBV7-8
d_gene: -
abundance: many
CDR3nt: TGTGCCAGCAGCCCCCCGCTGCTTAGCACAGATACGCAGTATTTT
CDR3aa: CASSPPLLSTDTQYF

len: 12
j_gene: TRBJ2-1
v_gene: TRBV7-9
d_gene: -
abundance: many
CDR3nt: TGTGCCAGCAGCTTAGAGGGCTCTGAGCAGTTCTTC
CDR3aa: CASSLEGSEQFF

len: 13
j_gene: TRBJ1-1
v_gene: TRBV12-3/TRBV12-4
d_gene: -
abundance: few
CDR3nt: TGTGCCAGCACCCCGAAAGGTTTCACTGAAGCTTTCTTT
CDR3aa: CASTPKGFTEAFF